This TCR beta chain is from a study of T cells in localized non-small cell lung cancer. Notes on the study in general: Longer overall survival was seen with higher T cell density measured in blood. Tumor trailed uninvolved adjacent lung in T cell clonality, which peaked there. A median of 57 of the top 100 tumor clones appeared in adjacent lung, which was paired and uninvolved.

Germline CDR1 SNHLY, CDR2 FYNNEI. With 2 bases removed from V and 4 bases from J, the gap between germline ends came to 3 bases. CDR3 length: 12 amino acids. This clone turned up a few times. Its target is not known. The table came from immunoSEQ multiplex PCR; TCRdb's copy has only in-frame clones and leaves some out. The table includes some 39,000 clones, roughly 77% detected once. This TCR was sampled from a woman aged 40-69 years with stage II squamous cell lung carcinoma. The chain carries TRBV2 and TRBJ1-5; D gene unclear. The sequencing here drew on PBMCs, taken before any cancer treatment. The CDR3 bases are TGTGCCAGCAGTGAAACTAATCAGCCCCAGCATTTT. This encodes CASSETNQPQHF.